One and the same sample provided the 32 T cell receptor beta chains below, sequenced in a study of early stage breast cancer tumors. Clones were read by immunoSEQ multiplex PCR, and TCRdb kept only the in-frame ones, dropping some. Of tens of thousands of clones listed, 80% to 95% are singletons. Sequenced material: blood. These receptors all stem from a person aged 65-85 years with breast cancer.

Here the CDR3 reads CASTNGGRPQHF. The CDR3, as DNA: TGTGCCAGCACCAATGGGGGGAGGCCCCAGCATTTT. The V call is TRBV7-9, the J call TRBJ1-5; the D gene is possibly TRBD1 (5 bases). Trimming stripped 7 bases from V and 9 bases from J, with 13 bases between. This CDR3 contains 12 residues. Germline CDR1 reads SEHNR; CDR2 reads FQNEAQ (reference sequence).

V is TRBV7-8 and J is TRBJ1-2; 11 bases line up with TRBD1. CDR3 size: 14 residues. CDR1 and CDR2 from the germline V gene are SGHVS and FQNEAQ. J was trimmed by 4 bases and V by 3 bases; bases with no gene match: 1. As DNA, the CDR3 is TGTGCCAGCAGCTTGGGGACAGGGGGCTATGGCTACACCTTC. This gives the protein CASSLGTGGYGYTF.

This chain uses TRBV4-3 with TRBJ2-1; possible D gene TRBD2, 7 bases. V lost 0 bases and J lost 8, with 20 bases in between. The germline CDR1 and CDR2 sequences are LGHNA and YSLEER. There are 17 residues in the CDR3. Here the CDR3 DNA reads TGCGCCAGCAGCCAAGAGTCCCCGGGGGGCCTTGACCATGAGCAGTTCTTC. Protein product: CASSQESPGGLDHEQFF.

This chain joins TRBV4-3 and TRBJ2-1; 8 positions match TRBD2. V lost 5 bases, J lost 8 bases, and 8 bases stayed unmatched. Germline loops: CDR1 LGHNA, CDR2 YSLEER. CDR3 length equals 14 residues. CDR3 nucleotide sequence: TGCGCCAGCAGCGACCTACGGGGGGGCTATGAGCAGTTCTTC. Its protein product is CASSDLRGGYEQFF.

The V call is TRBV15, the J call TRBJ1-1; D gene uncertain. Trimming pared 0 bases from V and 7 bases from J, leaving 9 bases between. Per germline, CDR1 LNHNV and CDR2 YYDKDF (reference sequence). The CDR3 length is 13 residues. The CDR3 sequence: CATSRDGSDEAFF. CDR3 bases: TGTGCCACCAGCAGAGACGGCAGCGATGAAGCTTTCTTT. The variable domain in full, completed from reference TRBV15 and TRBJ1-1, reads DAMVIQNPRYQVTQFGKPVTLSCSQTLNHNVMYWYQQKSSQAPKLLFHYYDKDFNNEADTPDNFQSRRPNTSFCFLDIRSPGLGDTAMYLCATSRDGSDEAFFGQGTRLTVV.

As for this clone: Within the sample, other DNA sequences also encode this same CDR3. The gene calls are TRBV30 and TRBJ1-1; TRBD1 aligns across 7 bases. The CDR3 totals 13 residues. V trimming: 0 bases; J trimming: 3 bases; junction bases outside the gene matches: 1. Germline values: CDR1 GTSNPN, CDR2 SVGIG (reference sequence). The CDR3 nucleotides read TGTGCCTGGAGTGTCCAGGGGGACACTGAAGCTTTCTTT. Encoded protein: CAWSVQGDTEAFF.

The chain couples TRBV30 to TRBJ1-2, with a weak D call TRBD1 (5 bases). This CDR3 comprises 12 residues. Germline assignment: CDR1 GTSNPN and CDR2 SVGIG (reference sequence). Trimming left V 3 bases short and J 2 bases short, with 7 bases between. CDR3 protein: CAWREGNYGYTF. The CDR3 bases are TGTGCCTGGAGGGAGGGGAACTATGGCTACACCTTC.

This clone was observed once. The chain couples TRBV10-3 to TRBJ2-7; D remains unclear. Germline CDR1 is ENHRY and CDR2 is SYGVKD. This CDR3 contains 15 residues. Trimming removed 6 bases from V and 2 bases from J, with 17 bases in between. In DNA form, the CDR3 reads TGTGCCATCAGCGGTGGAGAATCGGTCGCCTACGAGCAGTACTTC. It encodes CAISGGESVAYEQYF.

The rearrangement joins TRBV5-4 to TRBJ1-4; D unclear. Per the germline V gene, CDR1 is SGHNT and CDR2 is YYREEE (reference sequence). With 0 bases removed from V and 4 bases from J, the gap between germline ends came to 7 bases. The CDR3 runs to 14 residues. The CDR3 DNA sequence: TGTGCCAGCAGCTTGGCCACGGGTAATGAAAAACTGTTTTTT. Amino acids: CASSLATGNEKLFF.

This rearrangement joins TRBV5-1 to TRBJ2-3; TRBD1 might be the D (5 bases). CDR1 is SGHRS, CDR2 YFSETQ, per germline. The CDR3 has 12 residues. The V gene lost 5 bases and the J gene lost 4 bases, with 8 bases spanning the gap. The CDR3 DNA reads as TGCGCCAGCAGTCAAGGGGCAGATACGCAGTATTTT. Protein sequence: CASSQGADTQYF.

The J gene is TRBJ2-7, the V gene TRBV18; perhaps TRBD1 as D (5 bases). This CDR3 region has 12 residues. The ends were cut back, 3 bases at V and 5 bases at J, with 8 bases in the middle. Germline V gene lookup returns CDR1 KGHSH and CDR2 LQKENI. CDR3: CASSPQGNEQYF. The CDR3 bases are TGTGCCAGCTCACCCCAGGGCAACGAGCAGTACTTC.

V and J are TRBV5-1 and TRBJ2-7; D might be TRBD1 (7 bases). The germline V and J ends were trimmed by 2 bases and 1 base, with 13 bases remaining between them. Germline lookup yields CDR1 SGHRS and CDR2 YFSETQ. The CDR3 sequence is 15 residues long. The CDR3 sequence is CASSFPPGGSYEQYF. The CDR3 coding sequence is TGCGCCAGCAGCTTTCCGCCAGGGGGGTCCTACGAGCAGTACTTC.

The chain is built from TRBV5-1 and TRBJ2-3, with 15 positions matching TRBD2. The CDR3 length is 16 residues. Looked up from germline, CDR1 is SGHRS and CDR2 is YFSETQ. The J segment lost 6 bases and the V segment lost 2 bases, leaving 4 bases of the junction unmatched. This chain's CDR3 is CASSLGTSGGTDTQYF. CDR3 DNA: TGCGCCAGCAGCTTAGGGACTAGCGGGGGGACGGATACGCAGTATTTT. Together with reference TRBV5-1 and TRBJ2-3, the CDR3 gives the full variable domain: KAGVTQTPRYLIKTRGQQVTLSCSPISGHRSVSWYQQTPGQGLQFLFEYFSETQRNKGNFPGRFSGRQFSNSRSEMNVSTLELGDSALYLCASSLGTSGGTDTQYFGPGTRLTVL.

A few counts support this clone. This chain connects TRBV5-6 to TRBJ2-1; the D gene is possibly TRBD1 (6 bases). This CDR3 is 16 amino acids long. Germline lookup yields CDR1 SGHDT and CDR2 YYEEEE. With 0 bases removed from V and 0 bases from J, the gap between germline ends came to 10 bases. CDR3 nucleotide sequence: TGTGCCAGCAGCTTGGCTGGGGGCTTCTCCTACAATGAGCAGTTCTTC. Protein product: CASSLAGGFSYNEQFF.

The chain uses TRBV30 and TRBJ1-2, with 8 nucleotides matching TRBD1. V dropped 5 bases and J dropped 5; count of bases not matched to a gene: 7. This CDR3 contains 13 residues. Germline-derived CDR1 and CDR2 are GTSNPN and SVGIG (reference sequence). DNA for the CDR3: TGTGCCTGGTCCCTACAGGGGGGGTATGGCTACACCTTC. Translated, it gives CAWSLQGGYGYTF.

V gene TRBV28 combines with J gene TRBJ1-1; the D gene is possibly TRBD1 (5 bases). CDR1 MDHEN and CDR2 SYDVKM come from the germline V gene. The CDR3 is 12 amino acids. V lost 8 bases and J 13 bases, leaving 20 bases between the germline ends. DNA for the CDR3: TGTGCCAGCGGTAGGCTCGTGCAGGGTGGTTTCTTT. This translates into CASGRLVQGGFF. Filled out from reference TRBV28 and TRBJ1-1, the complete variable domain reads DVKVTQSSRYLVKRTGEKVFLECVQDMDHENMFWYRQDPGLGLRLIYFSYDVKMKEKGDIPEGYSVSREKKERFSLILESASTNQTSMYLCASGRLVQGGFFGQGTRLTVV.

The chain is built from TRBV7-9 and TRBJ1-3, with D tentatively TRBD1 (5 bases). The CDR3 totals 15 residues. V gave up 9 bases and J gave up 0 bases, with 15 bases separating them. From germline, CDR1 is SEHNR and CDR2 FQNEAQ (reference sequence). CDR3 nucleotide sequence: TGTGCCAGTGGCAGGGCCGTTAGCTCTGGAAACACCATATATTTT. It is translated as CASGRAVSSGNTIYF. Drawing the rest from reference TRBV7-9 and TRBJ1-3, the complete variable domain is DTGVSQNPRHKITKRGQNVTFRCDPISEHNRLYWYRQTLGQGPEFLTYFQNEAQLEKSRLLSDRFSAERPKGSFSTLEIQRTEQGDSAMYLCASGRAVSSGNTIYFGEGSWLTVV.

This chain uses TRBV7-2 with TRBJ2-3; 9 positions agree with TRBD2. Trimming removed 1 base from V and 1 base from J; junction bases left unmatched: 9. CDR1 is SGHTA, CDR2 FQGNSA, per germline. The CDR3 covers 18 residues. CDR3 in DNA: TGTGCCAGCAGCTTAGGGTGGCTAGCGGGGTTGGGCACAGATACGCAGTATTTT. This gives the protein CASSLGWLAGLGTDTQYF.

This chain joins TRBV10-2 and TRBJ2-2, with a possible D match to TRBD2 (5 bases). Looked up from germline, CDR1 is WSHSY and CDR2 is SAAADI. Trimming took 11 bases from V and 0 from J, leaving 16 bases between them. CDR3 size: 15 residues. The CDR3 spells CAGLRTPANTGELFF. In nucleotides, the CDR3 is TGCGCCGGACTCAGGACCCCGGCGAACACCGGGGAGCTGTTTTTT.

The chain recombines TRBV19 with TRBJ2-1; D ambiguous. The CDR3 extends over 13 amino acids. Germline V gene lookup returns CDR1 LNHDA and CDR2 SQIVND (reference sequence). The V gene lost 1 base and the J gene lost 4 bases, with 5 bases spanning the gap. This CDR3 reads CASSIGRYNEQFF. CDR3 nucleotides: TGTGCCAGTAGTATAGGCAGATACAATGAGCAGTTCTTC.

This sequence joins TRBV18 and TRBJ1-1; weak D call: TRBD1 (6 bases). The CDR3 sequence is 14 residues long. Germline CDR1 is KGHSH and CDR2 is LQKENI. V gave up 3 bases and J gave up 4 bases, with 12 bases separating them. The CDR3 here is CASSPGGGGTEAFF. The CDR3 DNA reads as TGTGCCAGCTCACCGGGGGGGGGCGGCACTGAAGCTTTCTTT. The full variable domain, in which reference TRBV18 and TRBJ1-1 provide the parts outside the CDR3, is NAGVMQNPRHLVRRRGQEARLRCSPMKGHSHVYWYRQLPEEGLKFMVYLQKENIIDESGMPKERFSAEFPKEGPSILRIQQVVRGDSAAYFCASSPGGGGTEAFFGQGTRLTVV.

This clone was found once. The chain combines TRBV6-1 with TRBJ2-5; 8 nucleotides agree with TRBD2. Germline V lookup: CDR1 MNHNS, CDR2 SASEGT. Unmatched junction bases numbered 3, after V lost 3 bases and J lost 3 bases. The CDR3 is 14 amino acids. The CDR3 bases are TGTGCCAGCAGTGAGCTAGCGGGCAAAGAGACCCAGTACTTC. It is translated as CASSELAGKETQYF.

The chain joins TRBV4-3 to TRBJ2-1; a weak D match, TRBD1 (5 bases). This CDR3 is 15 amino acids long. Germline V CDR1 and CDR2: LGHNA, YSLEER. Trimming took off 0 bases at V and 6 bases at J, with 12 bases between the two ends. CDR3 in DNA: TGCGCCAGCAGCCAAGATCAGGGAAGCGCCAATGAGCAGTTCTTC. Translation gives CASSQDQGSANEQFF.

The chain links TRBV18 to TRBJ1-1; perhaps TRBD1 as D (6 bases). Germline assignment: CDR1 KGHSH and CDR2 LQKENI. The V end was cut by 3 bases, the J end by 8 bases, with 13 bases between. CDR3 length equals 13 residues. The CDR3 bases are TGTGCCAGCTCACCTAGTGTCAGGGGAGAAGCTTTCTTT. Translated: CASSPSVRGEAFF.

The chain joins TRBV6-5 to TRBJ1-5, with 8 bases fitting TRBD1. Germline CDR1 is MNHEY and CDR2 is SVGAGI. The CDR3 extends over 13 amino acids. The ends lost 6 bases at V and 6 bases at J; junction bases unmatched: 4. CDR3: CASRDRAIQPQHF. DNA of the CDR3: TGTGCCAGCAGGGACAGGGCGATTCAGCCCCAGCATTTT.

The chain links TRBV11-2 to TRBJ2-1, with 8 positions matching TRBD2. CDR3 length equals 18 residues. Looked up from germline, CDR1 is SGHAT and CDR2 is FQNNGV. V was clipped by 1 base and J by 3 bases; unmatched bases: 11. CDR3 loop: CASSLGGRRGAHYNEQFF. In nucleotides, the CDR3 is TGTGCCAGCAGCTTAGGGGGACGGCGGGGGGCCCACTACAATGAGCAGTTCTTC.

The chain is built from TRBV11-2 and TRBJ2-1, with 7 bases identical to TRBD1. CDR1 and CDR2 (germline): SGHAT, FQNNGV. CDR3 size: 18 residues. Unmatched junction bases numbered 9, after V lost 1 base and J lost 0 bases. The CDR3 protein is CASSLGQTGPYSYNEQFF. CDR3 nucleotide sequence: TGTGCCAGCAGCTTAGGGCAGACAGGGCCCTACTCCTACAATGAGCAGTTCTTC.

V gene TRBV18 combines with J gene TRBJ2-1; possible D gene TRBD1, 5 bases. Trimming removed 5 bases at V and 7 bases at J, with 18 bases between. This CDR3 region has 15 residues. Germline V gives CDR1 KGHSH, CDR2 LQKENI. This chain's CDR3 is CASSEGAGPANEQFF. The CDR3 coding sequence is TGTGCCAGCTCAGAAGGGGCTGGGCCAGCAAATGAGCAGTTCTTC.

This clone was found once. The CDR3 DNA is TGTGCCAGCAGCCAAGGGGGACTGCCGGAGGAGACCCAGTACTTC. This translates into CASSQGGLPEETQYF. The chain joins TRBV4-2 to TRBJ2-5, with a weak D call TRBD2 (6 bases). Looked up from germline, CDR1 is LGHNA and CDR2 is YNFKEQ. V was shortened by 1 base and J by 5 bases, with 14 bases between the two germline ends. The CDR3 is made up of 15 amino acids.

The chain employs TRBV27 and TRBJ2-7; possibly TRBD1 for D (5 bases). Germline lookup yields CDR1 MNHEY and CDR2 SMNVEV (reference sequence). V shed 4 bases and J shed 2 bases, with 9 bases lying between them. This CDR3 spans 13 amino acids. This CDR3 is CASSSWTTYEQYF. The CDR3 DNA reads as TGTGCCAGCAGTTCTTGGACAACCTACGAGCAGTACTTC.

The chain joins TRBV29-1 to TRBJ2-5; 12 nucleotides agree with TRBD2. This CDR3 is 17 amino acids long. The junction had 15 bases not matched to a gene; V was cut back by 5 bases and J by 5 bases. The germline V gene has CDR1 SQVTM and CDR2 ANQGSEA. CDR3 sequence reads: CSVPRPSGRAGMETQYF. In nucleotides, the CDR3 is TGCAGCGTTCCACGGCCTAGCGGGAGGGCGGGAATGGAGACCCAGTACTTC.

The rearrangement joins TRBV6-5 to TRBJ2-3; 11 nucleotides match TRBD2. The CDR3 contains 15 residues. V lost 2 bases, J lost 4 bases, and 2 bases stayed unmatched. CDR1 and CDR2 (germline): MNHEY, SVGAGI. The CDR3 reads CASSYLAGGADTQYF. DNA of the CDR3: TGTGCCAGCAGTTACCTAGCGGGGGGAGCAGATACGCAGTATTTT.